Here is one TCR beta chain with its context. CDR3 length: 19 amino acids. CDR1 and CDR2 from the germline V gene are SGDLS and YYNGEE. The V gene end was trimmed by 4 bases and the J gene end by 7 bases; junction bases not matched to a gene: 24. The sample is drawn from a study of blood T cell repertoires in COVID-19. Sequencing used immunoSEQ multiplex PCR; TCRdb keeps in-frame clones, though not all of them. The table has 190,000 or so clones, approximately 87% seen once. The source is a man aged 55 to 69 who had recovered from COVID-19. The sample was peripheral blood. This chain links TRBV9 with TRBJ2-5, with TRBD2 matching over 8 bases. As DNA, the CDR3 is TGTGCCAGCAGCCCAGCCCTGGCTAGCGGGCTCCCCTTAGAGGGGACCCAGTACTTC. Its translation: CASSPALASGLPLEGTQYF.